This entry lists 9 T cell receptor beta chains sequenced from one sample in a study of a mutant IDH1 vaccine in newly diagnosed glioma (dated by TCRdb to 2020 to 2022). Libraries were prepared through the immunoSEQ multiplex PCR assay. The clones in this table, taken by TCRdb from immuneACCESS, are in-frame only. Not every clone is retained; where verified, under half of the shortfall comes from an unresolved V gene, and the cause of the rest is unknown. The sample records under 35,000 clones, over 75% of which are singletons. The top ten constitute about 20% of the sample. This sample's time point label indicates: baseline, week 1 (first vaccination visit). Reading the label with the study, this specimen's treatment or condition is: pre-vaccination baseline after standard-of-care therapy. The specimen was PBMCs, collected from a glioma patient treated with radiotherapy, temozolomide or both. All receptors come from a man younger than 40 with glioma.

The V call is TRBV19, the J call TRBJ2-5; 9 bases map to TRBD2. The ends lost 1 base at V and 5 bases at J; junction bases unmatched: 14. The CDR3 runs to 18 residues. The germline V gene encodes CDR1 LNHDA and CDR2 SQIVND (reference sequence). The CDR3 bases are TGTGCCAGTAGTATAGGACTAGCGGACTTTTTCGCGGGGGAGACCCAGTACTTC. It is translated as CASSIGLADFFAGETQYF.

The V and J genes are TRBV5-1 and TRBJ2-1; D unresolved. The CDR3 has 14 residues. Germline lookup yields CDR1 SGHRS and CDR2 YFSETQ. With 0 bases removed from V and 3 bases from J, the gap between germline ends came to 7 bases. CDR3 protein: CASSLDAFYNEQFF. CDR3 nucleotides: TGCGCCAGCAGCTTGGACGCTTTCTACAATGAGCAGTTCTTC.

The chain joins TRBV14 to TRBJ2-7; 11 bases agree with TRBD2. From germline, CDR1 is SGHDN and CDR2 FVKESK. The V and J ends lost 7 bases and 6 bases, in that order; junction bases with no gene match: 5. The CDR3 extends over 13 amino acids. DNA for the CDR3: TGTGCCAGCAACCCAGGGACTAGCGGCGAGCAGTACTTC. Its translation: CASNPGTSGEQYF.

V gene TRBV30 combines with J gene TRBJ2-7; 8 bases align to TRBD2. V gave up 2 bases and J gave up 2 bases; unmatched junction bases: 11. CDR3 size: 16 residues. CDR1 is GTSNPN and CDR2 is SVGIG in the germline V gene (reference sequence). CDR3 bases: TGTGCCTGGAGTCCCGGGTATAGCGGGGCCCCCTACGAGCAGTACTTC. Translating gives CAWSPGYSGAPYEQYF.

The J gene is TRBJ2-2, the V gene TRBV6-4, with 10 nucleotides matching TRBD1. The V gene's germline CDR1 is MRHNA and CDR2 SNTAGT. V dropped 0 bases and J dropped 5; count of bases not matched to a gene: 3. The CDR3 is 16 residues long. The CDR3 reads CASSDSTGGATGELFF. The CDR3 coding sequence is TGTGCCAGCAGTGACTCGACAGGGGGCGCGACCGGGGAGCTGTTTTTT.

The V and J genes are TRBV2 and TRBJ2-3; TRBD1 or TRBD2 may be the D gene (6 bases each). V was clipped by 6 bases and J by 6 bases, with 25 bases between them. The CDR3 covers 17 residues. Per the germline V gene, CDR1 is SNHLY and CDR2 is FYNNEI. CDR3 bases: TGTGCCAGCAGCGAGCCCGCGGGACACCTTCCCGATGATACGCAGTATTTT. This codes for CASSEPAGHLPDDTQYF.

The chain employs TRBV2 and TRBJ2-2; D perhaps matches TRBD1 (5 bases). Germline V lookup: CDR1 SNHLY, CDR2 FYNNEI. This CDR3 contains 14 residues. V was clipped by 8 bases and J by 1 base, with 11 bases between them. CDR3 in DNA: TGTGCCAGCCGCTCAGGGCTGAACACCGGGGAGCTGTTTTTT. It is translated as CASRSGLNTGELFF.

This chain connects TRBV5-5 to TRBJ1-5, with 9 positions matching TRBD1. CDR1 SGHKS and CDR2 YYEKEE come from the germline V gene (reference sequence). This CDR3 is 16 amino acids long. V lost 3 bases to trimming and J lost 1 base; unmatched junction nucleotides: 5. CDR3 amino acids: CASSWGTGMSNQPQHF. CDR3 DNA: TGTGCCAGCAGCTGGGGGACAGGGATGAGCAATCAGCCCCAGCATTTT.

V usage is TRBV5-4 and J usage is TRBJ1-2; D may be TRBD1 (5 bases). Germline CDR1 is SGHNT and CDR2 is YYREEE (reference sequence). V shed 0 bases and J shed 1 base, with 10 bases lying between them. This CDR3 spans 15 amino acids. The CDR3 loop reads CASSLGTGHNYGYTF. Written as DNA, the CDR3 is TGTGCCAGCAGCTTGGGAACAGGACATAACTATGGCTACACCTTC.